These 25 T cell receptor beta chains were all obtained from the same sample, sequenced in a study of T cell repertoires in cytomegalovirus infection. TCRdb re-called the reads with MiXCR, one entry per CDR3 protein. The sample holds under 350,000 distinct CDR3 sequences, around 10% seen once. Sequencing was carried out using PBMCs. The receptors come from a human donor in good health (CMV status not recorded). Some clones in this sample may be carry-over from other donors' samples.

CDR3 bases: TGCAGTGCTAGTGGGACAGGGGTCGGGGCCTATGGCTACACCTTC. The encoded protein is CSASGTGVGAYGYTF. This chain uses TRBV20-1 with TRBJ1-2; 10 positions match TRBD1. Trimming at V came to 3 bases and at J to 4 bases, leaving 8 bases not matched to a gene. Looked up from germline, CDR1 is DFQATT and CDR2 is SNEGSKA (reference sequence). CDR3 size: 15 residues.

This clonotype was detected ten times or more. The V gene is TRBV5-1, the J gene TRBJ1-3; TRBD1 matches 11 bases. Germline values: CDR1 SGHRS, CDR2 YFSETQ. The V segment lost 4 bases and the J segment 4 bases; nucleotides outside the gene matches: 7. The CDR3 loop spans 16 amino acids. The CDR3 nucleotides read TGCGCCAGCAGCAACGGACAGGGGGCGCGGGGAAACACCATATATTTT. It codes for CASSNGQGARGNTIYF.

This clonotype showed up many times. V gene TRBV4-2 combines with J gene TRBJ2-1, with 7 bases aligning to TRBD2. This CDR3 has 14 residues. Per the germline V gene, CDR1 is LGHNA and CDR2 is YNFKEQ. Unmatched junction bases numbered 6, after V lost 3 bases and J lost 7 bases. In DNA, the CDR3 is TGTGCCAGCAGCCACTCGGGGGGAGGGAATGAGCAGTTCTTC. Translated, it gives CASSHSGGGNEQFF.

In its sample, this clonotype was seen many times. This sequence joins TRBV28 and TRBJ1-5; no definite D call. CDR1 MDHEN and CDR2 SYDVKM come from the germline V gene. Trimming stripped 6 bases from V and 0 bases from J, with 9 bases between. The CDR3 has 14 amino acids. CDR3 coding DNA: TGTGCCAGCAGGTTCCTGTATAGCAATCAGCCCCAGCATTTT. Protein: CASRFLYSNQPQHF.

This clonotype appeared many times. CDR3 bases: TGTGCCAGCAGTGAAGGCATTTTTGAAGCGTATGAAAAACTGTTTTTT. It codes for CASSEGIFEAYEKLFF. The rearrangement links TRBV2 to TRBJ1-4; no clear D gene. V was pared by 1 base and J by 6 bases, with 15 bases between. The germline CDR1 and CDR2 sequences are SNHLY and FYNNEI. This CDR3 region has 16 residues.

A few counts support this clonotype. Here the CDR3 DNA reads TGCAGTGCTACCGGACTAGCGGGGGGGCAAGAGACCCAGTACTTC. This gives the protein CSATGLAGGQETQYF. J is TRBJ2-5 and V is TRBV20-1; 15 bases are shared with TRBD2. Germline lookup yields CDR1 DFQATT and CDR2 SNEGSKA (reference sequence). The CDR3 consists of 15 residues. V was clipped by 4 bases and J by 2 bases; unmatched bases: 2.

This clonotype was seen a handful of times. The gene calls are TRBV7-4 and TRBJ2-3; 9 positions match TRBD1. The CDR3 length is 16 residues. Trimming removed 5 bases from V and 2 bases from J; junction bases left unmatched: 8. Germline loops: CDR1 SGHVT, CDR2 SQSDAQ. CDR3 sequence reads: CASSPGQGRNTDTQYF. The CDR3 DNA is TGTGCCAGCAGCCCCGGACAGGGGAGGAACACAGATACGCAGTATTTT.

This clonotype was recorded many times. The chain employs TRBV20-1 and TRBJ2-1; 7 nucleotides line up with TRBD2. This CDR3 region has 16 residues. Looked up from germline, CDR1 is DFQATT and CDR2 is SNEGSKA (reference sequence). Losses at the gene ends were 6 bases for V and 1 base for J; bases not matched to a gene: 12. CDR3 DNA: TGCAGTGCCCGTCGTGTGCGGGGGATATCCTACAATGAGCAGTTCTTC. Translation: CSARRVRGISYNEQFF.

In its sample, this clonotype was seen many times. The chain recombines TRBV28 with TRBJ2-2; TRBD1 agrees at 7 bases. V lost 7 bases, J lost 6 bases, and 8 bases stayed unmatched. The germline CDR1 and CDR2 sequences are MDHEN and SYDVKM. This CDR3 has 14 residues. The CDR3: CASTRGQHPGELFF. The CDR3 DNA follows: TGTGCCAGCACCCGGGGACAGCACCCCGGGGAGCTGTTTTTT.

V and J are TRBV29-1 and TRBJ2-3; D gene unclear. The CDR3 has 11 residues. The germline CDR1 and CDR2 sequences are SQVTM and ANQGSEA. Deletions cut 2 bases from V and 8 bases from J, with 8 bases between. The CDR3 region is CSVETMVTQYF. The CDR3, as DNA: TGCAGCGTTGAAACCATGGTTACGCAGTATTTT.

This clonotype was observed many times. The chain uses TRBV29-1 and TRBJ2-2; 7 bases fit TRBD2. Germline CDR1 SQVTM, CDR2 ANQGSEA. The CDR3 covers 14 residues. J was trimmed by 6 bases and V by 5 bases; bases with no gene match: 9. CDR3 coding DNA: TGCAGCGTTTTCCGCGGGGGTGTTGCCGGGGAGCTGTTTTTT. It encodes CSVFRGGVAGELFF.

V gene TRBV20-1 combines with J gene TRBJ2-5; D might be TRBD2 (5 bases). The CDR3 is 14 amino acids. Germline CDR1 and CDR2: DFQATT and SNEGSKA (reference sequence). Trimming shortened V by 6 bases and J by 4 bases, and 18 bases separated the two germline ends. CDR3 loop: CSALNAGLGETQYF. In nucleotides, the CDR3 is TGCAGTGCCCTTAACGCGGGTTTAGGAGAGACCCAGTACTTC.

A few counts support this clonotype. The V call is TRBV20-1, the J call TRBJ1-1; D is perhaps TRBD1 (6 bases). The length of the CDR3 is 14 residues. Germline values: CDR1 DFQATT, CDR2 SNEGSKA (reference sequence). V lost 1 base and J lost 0, with 9 bases in between. In DNA, the CDR3 is TGCAGTGCTAGAGTGGCAGGGGTGAACACTGAAGCTTTCTTT. Protein: CSARVAGVNTEAFF.

This clonotype was seen only a few times. The chain recombines TRBV20-1 with TRBJ2-5; 7 positions match TRBD1. CDR3 length equals 14 residues. Germline loops: CDR1 DFQATT, CDR2 SNEGSKA (reference sequence). Trimming at V came to 2 bases and at J to 3 bases, leaving 6 bases not matched to a gene. The CDR3 protein is CSARPPDREETQYF. The CDR3 coding sequence is TGCAGTGCTAGACCCCCTGACAGGGAAGAGACCCAGTACTTC.

Only a few counts were recorded for this clonotype. The chain joins TRBV7-9 to TRBJ2-1; 11 positions match TRBD2. This CDR3 is built from 15 residues. Germline loops: CDR1 SEHNR, CDR2 FQNEAQ (reference sequence). After removal of 4 bases from V and 4 bases from J, the junction contained 3 bases not matched to a gene. The DNA for the CDR3 is TGTGCCAGCAGCTCGGGACTAGCGGATTACAATGAGCAGTTCTTC. Its protein is CASSSGLADYNEQFF.

With regard to this clonotype: This may be a read error: a much more frequent sequence differs by one nucleotide. The J gene is TRBJ2-4, the V gene TRBV6-6; D is unresolved. V lost 0 bases, J lost 3 bases, and 6 bases lay in between. The CDR3 is made up of 14 amino acids. CDR1 is MNHNY and CDR2 is SVGAGI in the germline V gene (reference sequence). In DNA, the CDR3 is TGTGCCAGCAGTTACTCAGAGGACAAAAACATTCAGTACTTC. Translation gives CASSYSEDKNIQYF.

This clonotype was counted at least ten times. The rearrangement joins TRBV20-1 to TRBJ2-1; D may be TRBD1 (6 bases). The CDR3 has 19 residues. V lost 0 bases, J lost 0 bases, and 21 bases lay in between. Germline V gene data show CDR1 as DFQATT and CDR2 as SNEGSKA (reference sequence). CDR3 in DNA: TGCAGTGCTAGAGACTCGACAGGTGAACCCCCTCACTCCTACAATGAGCAGTTCTTC. This sequence encodes CSARDSTGEPPHSYNEQFF.

Of note for this clonotype: Possible read error: a much larger clone is one base away. The chain uses TRBV5-6 and TRBJ2-7; a possible D gene is TRBD1 (6 bases). This CDR3 is built from 11 residues. CDR1 and CDR2 from the germline V gene are SGHDT and YYEEEE. Written as DNA, the CDR3 is TGTGCCAGCGGCTTGGGGGCCTACGAGGACGTC. Translating it yields CASGLGAYEDV.

This clonotype appeared many times. V and J are TRBV7-2 and TRBJ2-5; D possibly corresponds to TRBD1 (5 bases). Per the germline V gene, CDR1 is SGHTA and CDR2 is FQGNSA. Trimming took off 4 bases at V and 1 base at J, with 16 bases between the two ends. The CDR3 is 16 residues long. The chain's CDR3 is CASSSVLWGSQETQYF. The DNA for the CDR3 is TGTGCCAGCAGCTCGGTTTTGTGGGGCAGCCAAGAGACCCAGTACTTC.

This clonotype was seen ten or more times. The chain employs TRBV28 and TRBJ2-3, with D perhaps matching TRBD1 (5 bases). V lost 8 bases and J 4 bases, leaving 19 bases between the germline ends. The germline CDR1 and CDR2 sequences are MDHEN and SYDVKM. The CDR3 sequence is 15 residues long. The CDR3 spells CASLPLQQGPDTQYF. Written as DNA, the CDR3 is TGTGCCAGCCTACCGTTGCAGCAGGGTCCAGATACGCAGTATTTT.

V is TRBV4-1 and J is TRBJ2-2; D is possibly TRBD1 (5 bases). The V gene's germline CDR1 is MGHRA and CDR2 YSYEKL. CDR3 length: 15 residues. Trimming shortened V by 1 base and J by 7 bases, and 13 bases separated the two germline ends. In DNA, the CDR3 is TGCGCCAGCAGCCAAGGAGCAGGGTGGTACGGGGAGCTGTTTTTT. Its translation is CASSQGAGWYGELFF.

Turning to this clonotype: Sequence at one end of the junction differs from germline and may be a read error. J is TRBJ1-2 and V is TRBV3-1, with a possible D match to TRBD1 (5 bases). The germline CDR1 and CDR2 sequences are LGHDT and YNNKEL (reference sequence). This CDR3 has 14 amino acids. CDR3 sequence reads: CASNQEFGARGYTF. The CDR3 DNA is TGTGCCAGCAACCAAGAGTTCGGGGCTAGAGGCTACACCTTC.

This clonotype was observed at least ten times. The chain recombines TRBV20-1 with TRBJ2-5; 7 bases line up with TRBD1. The CDR3 is made up of 12 amino acids. With V trimmed by 4 bases and J by 4 bases, 3 bases remained unmatched. The germline V gene encodes CDR1 DFQATT and CDR2 SNEGSKA (reference sequence). In DNA form, the CDR3 reads TGCAGTGCTACGACAGGGCCAGAGACCCAGTACTTC. It encodes CSATTGPETQYF.

In this sample, this clonotype turned up many times. Its ends do not fully match the called genes, so a read error is possible. The chain joins TRBV12-3 or TRBV12-4 to TRBJ2-1, with D unclear. The CDR3 sequence is 13 residues long. CDR3 in DNA: TGTGCCAGCAGTCCCCAGGAGAGCGCCGAGCGGTTCTTC. Its protein is CASSPQESAERFF.

This clonotype was seen repeatedly, ten times or more. The chain carries TRBV9 and TRBJ2-1, with D uncertain. V lost 2 bases and J lost 9, with 18 bases in between. CDR3 size: 15 residues. Germline values: CDR1 SGDLS, CDR2 YYNGEE. The CDR3 reads CASSVHDTPTLEQFF. CDR3 DNA sequence: TGTGCCAGCAGCGTCCACGACACACCGACTCTTGAGCAGTTCTTC.